Shown below are 20 T cell receptor beta chains from a single sample sequenced in a study of blood T cell repertoires in COVID-19 (dated by TCRdb to the early 2020s). The method was the immunoSEQ multiplex PCR assay. This is the immuneACCESS table as TCRdb keeps it, with only in-frame sequences that have V and J called. A part of the clones is gone; compared with another copy, unresolved V genes explain less than half, and the rest is unexplained. The sample table contains almost 400,000 clones; only one count was recorded for roughly 90% of them. The biggest ten clones account for approximately 1.5% of the sample. The sequenced material came from PBMCs or T cells enriched from blood (not recorded which). All receptors derive from a woman aged 25 to 39 who had recovered from COVID-19.

This chain connects TRBV9 to TRBJ2-2, with D maybe TRBD2 (6 bases). The V and J ends lost 6 bases and 6 bases respectively, with 15 bases between them. Per the germline V gene, CDR1 is SGDLS and CDR2 is YYNGEE. CDR3 length: 14 amino acids. The CDR3 sequence is CASTPGSGSGELFF. DNA of the CDR3: TGTGCCAGCACGCCCGGAAGCGGGTCCGGGGAGCTGTTTTTT.

This clone has only a few counts. This sequence joins TRBV9 and TRBJ1-2, with 10 bases matching TRBD1. CDR3 length: 14 residues. The V and J ends lost 2 bases and 6 bases, in that order; junction bases with no gene match: 4. Germline V gene lookup returns CDR1 SGDLS and CDR2 YYNGEE. CDR3 protein: CASSVDRGRNGYTF. The CDR3 DNA is TGTGCCAGCAGCGTTGACAGGGGGCGGAATGGCTACACCTTC.

This chain links TRBV19 with TRBJ2-7, with D possibly TRBD1 on 5 matching bases. The CDR3 has 15 amino acids. With 9 bases removed from V and 3 bases from J, the gap between germline ends came to 21 bases. From germline, CDR1 is LNHDA and CDR2 SQIVND (reference sequence). The CDR3 reads CASAGSTGGVYEQYF. The CDR3 bases are TGTGCCAGCGCCGGGTCCACAGGTGGGGTCTACGAGCAGTACTTC.

This clone appeared a single time. The chain has TRBV10-3 and TRBJ1-1; D is unresolved. Germline V gene sequence: CDR1 ENHRY, CDR2 SYGVKD. V shed 0 bases and J shed 6 bases, with 11 bases lying between them. CDR3 length: 14 amino acids. CDR3 sequence reads: CAISESGRRPEAFF. The CDR3 DNA reads as TGTGCCATCAGTGAGTCGGGCCGCCGCCCTGAAGCTTTCTTT.

V is TRBV5-4 and J is TRBJ1-1; 9 bases fit TRBD1. The ends lost 0 bases at V and 4 bases at J; junction bases unmatched: 10. The CDR3 is made up of 17 amino acids. Germline V gene lookup returns CDR1 SGHNT and CDR2 YYREEE (reference sequence). The CDR3 sequence is CASSLEPYRGRSTEAFF. Here the CDR3 DNA reads TGTGCCAGCAGCTTGGAACCATACAGGGGGCGAAGCACTGAAGCTTTCTTT.

There are a few counts of this clone. The chain joins TRBV27 to TRBJ1-1, with TRBD1 matching over 7 bases. The CDR3 is 14 amino acids. CDR1 is MNHEY, CDR2 SMNVEV, per germline (reference sequence). Trimming took 5 bases from V and 3 from J; bases not matched to a gene: 6. CDR3 region: CASSTWDRYTEAFF. In DNA, the CDR3 is TGTGCCAGCAGTACATGGGACAGATACACTGAAGCTTTCTTT.

This chain connects TRBV19 to TRBJ1-2; 7 bases line up with TRBD1. Germline lookup yields CDR1 LNHDA and CDR2 SQIVND (reference sequence). The CDR3 extends over 16 amino acids. Trimming cost V 8 bases and J 2 bases; bases outside gene matches: 14. CDR3 region: CASGQEPTGSNYGYTF. CDR3 coding DNA: TGTGCCAGTGGGCAGGAGCCGACAGGGTCGAACTATGGCTACACCTTC.

This chain connects TRBV10-3 to TRBJ1-4; D might be TRBD1 (6 bases). The CDR3 is made up of 15 amino acids. Trimming shortened V by 3 bases and J by 11 bases, and 19 bases separated the two germline ends. The germline V gene has CDR1 ENHRY and CDR2 SYGVKD. The chain's CDR3 is CAISDRDMTLGKLFF. As DNA, the CDR3 is TGTGCCATCAGTGACCGGGACATGACCCTGGGGAAACTGTTTTTT.

This chain connects TRBV2 to TRBJ2-1, with D tentatively TRBD1 (6 bases). This CDR3 spans 15 amino acids. V lost 5 bases and J 3 bases, leaving 14 bases between the germline ends. Germline values: CDR1 SNHLY, CDR2 FYNNEI. CDR3 sequence reads: CASSSTGDDYNEQFF. CDR3 bases: TGTGCCAGCAGTTCGACAGGTGATGACTACAATGAGCAGTTCTTC.

V is TRBV5-1 and J is TRBJ2-2, with 7 bases identical to TRBD1. The germline V gene encodes CDR1 SGHRS and CDR2 YFSETQ. V lost 0 bases, J lost 7 bases, and 9 bases stayed unmatched. The CDR3 sequence is 16 residues long. The CDR3 bases are TGCGCCAGCAGCTTGGAAGTAGGGGGCTTTGTCGGGGAGCTGTTTTTT. It codes for CASSLEVGGFVGELFF.

The V gene is TRBV19, the J gene TRBJ1-5, with a tentative D call TRBD1 (5 bases). The germline V gene has CDR1 LNHDA and CDR2 SQIVND (reference sequence). The CDR3 loop spans 15 amino acids. The germline V and J ends were trimmed by 3 bases and 5 bases, with 14 bases remaining between them. CDR3 residues: CASSMSPRAYQPQHF. The CDR3, as DNA: TGTGCCAGTAGTATGTCCCCCAGGGCGTATCAGCCCCAGCATTTT.

The V and J genes are TRBV5-1 and TRBJ1-2; 11 nucleotides agree with TRBD1. The germline CDR1 and CDR2 sequences are SGHRS and YFSETQ. Unmatched junction bases numbered 2, after V lost 3 bases and J lost 4 bases. The CDR3 loop spans 14 amino acids. CDR3 in amino acids: CASSYGQGAYGYTF. The CDR3 nucleotides are TGCGCCAGCAGCTACGGACAGGGGGCCTATGGCTACACCTTC.

The sample holds a few counts of this clone. The chain combines TRBV4-1 with TRBJ1-2; D is possibly TRBD1 (6 bases). Germline lookup yields CDR1 MGHRA and CDR2 YSYEKL. The CDR3 has 15 amino acids. V was shortened by 0 bases and J by 7 bases, with 15 bases between the two germline ends. This CDR3 reads CASSQEQGLNGGYTF. The CDR3 coding sequence is TGCGCCAGCAGCCAAGAACAGGGCCTGAACGGTGGCTACACCTTC.

The count of this clone is one. The chain carries TRBV27 and TRBJ2-3, with D possibly matching TRBD1 (6 bases). Germline V gene lookup returns CDR1 MNHEY and CDR2 SMNVEV (reference sequence). The length of the CDR3 is 15 residues. V shed 3 bases and J shed 0 bases, with 10 bases lying between them. CDR3 amino acids: CASSFVQGSTDTQYF. The CDR3 DNA sequence: TGTGCCAGCAGTTTTGTCCAGGGGAGCACAGATACGCAGTATTTT.

V is TRBV7-9 and J is TRBJ1-4; TRBD1 is a possible D gene (5 bases). CDR1 and CDR2 from the germline V gene are SEHNR and FQNEAQ (reference sequence). This CDR3 spans 13 amino acids. V was clipped by 4 bases and J by 10 bases, with 13 bases between them. CDR3 nucleotide sequence: TGTGCCAGCAGCTACGGGGGTGCTGGAAAACTGTTTTTT. As protein: CASSYGGAGKLFF.

This clone was recorded only once. The V and J genes are TRBV7-3 and TRBJ2-7; tentatively, D is TRBD2 (6 bases). The V end was cut by 5 bases, the J end by 0 bases, with 17 bases between. The CDR3 runs 16 residues. Germline V gives CDR1 SGHTA, CDR2 FQGTGA. The CDR3 sequence: CASSAQGTVNSYEQYF. The CDR3, as DNA: TGTGCCAGCAGCGCACAAGGGACTGTTAACTCCTACGAGCAGTACTTC. The entire variable domain, with the rest obtained from reference TRBV7-3 and TRBJ2-7, is as follows: GAGVSQTPSNKVTEKGKYVELRCDPISGHTALYWYRQSLGQGPEFLIYFQGTGAADDSGLPNDRFFAVRPEGSVSTLKIQRTERGDSAVYLCASSAQGTVNSYEQYFGPGTRLTVT.

This chain joins TRBV9 and TRBJ2-7, with 10 bases that match TRBD2. The length of the CDR3 is 15 residues. V lost 4 bases and J lost 4; bases outside the gene matches: 8. CDR1 SGDLS and CDR2 YYNGEE come from the germline V gene. The CDR3 sequence is CASSPQGLAIYEQYF. The CDR3 DNA is TGTGCCAGCAGCCCACAGGGACTAGCGATTTACGAGCAGTACTTC.

This clone was seen a single time. The V call is TRBV2, the J call TRBJ1-1; a possible D gene is TRBD1 (5 bases). Germline V gene sequence: CDR1 SNHLY, CDR2 FYNNEI. The CDR3 consists of 15 residues. Trimming cost V 7 bases and J 3 bases, with 18 bases left between them. The CDR3 here is CASTKGEGGDTEAFF. The DNA of the CDR3 is TGTGCCAGCACTAAGGGAGAAGGAGGGGACACTGAAGCTTTCTTT.

This clone was observed a handful of times. This sequence joins TRBV6-5 and TRBJ1-2, with TRBD1 matching over 7 bases. The V gene's germline CDR1 is MNHEY and CDR2 SVGAGI. This CDR3 comprises 15 residues. Trimming at V came to 10 bases and at J to 6 bases, leaving 17 bases not matched to a gene. The CDR3 DNA reads TGTGCCACTCCCCCGACAGGGAAGGGAAGTGATGGCTACACCTTC. Its translation is CATPPTGKGSDGYTF.

CDR3 region: CASSLASGTGGLGTEAFF. The CDR3 region has the DNA TGCGCCAGCAGCTTGGCCTCCGGGACAGGGGGCTTAGGTACTGAAGCTTTCTTT. The chain is built from TRBV5-1 and TRBJ1-1; TRBD1 aligns across 12 bases. Trimming at V came to 0 bases and at J to 5 bases, leaving 11 bases not matched to a gene. Germline lookup yields CDR1 SGHRS and CDR2 YFSETQ. This CDR3 region has 18 residues. The entire variable domain, with the rest obtained from reference TRBV5-1 and TRBJ1-1, is as follows: KAGVTQTPRYLIKTRGQQVTLSCSPISGHRSVSWYQQTPGQGLQFLFEYFSETQRNKGNFPGRFSGRQFSNSRSEMNVSTLELGDSALYLCASSLASGTGGLGTEAFFGQGTRLTVV.